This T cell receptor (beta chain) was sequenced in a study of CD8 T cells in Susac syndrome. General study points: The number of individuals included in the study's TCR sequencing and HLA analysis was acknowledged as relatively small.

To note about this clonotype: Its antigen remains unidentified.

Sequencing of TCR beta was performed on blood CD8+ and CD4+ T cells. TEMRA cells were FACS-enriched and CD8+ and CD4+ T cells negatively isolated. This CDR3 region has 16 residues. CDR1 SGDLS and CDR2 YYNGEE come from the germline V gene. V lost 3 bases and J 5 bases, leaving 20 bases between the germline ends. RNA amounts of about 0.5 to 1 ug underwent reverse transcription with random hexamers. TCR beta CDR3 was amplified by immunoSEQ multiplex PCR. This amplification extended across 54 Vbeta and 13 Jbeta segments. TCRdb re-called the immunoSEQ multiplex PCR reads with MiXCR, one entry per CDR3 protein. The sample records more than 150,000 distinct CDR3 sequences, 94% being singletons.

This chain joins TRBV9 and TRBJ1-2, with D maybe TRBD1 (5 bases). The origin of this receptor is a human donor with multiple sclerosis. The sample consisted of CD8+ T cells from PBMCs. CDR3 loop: CASSALDRGGTYGYTF. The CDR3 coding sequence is TGTGCCAGCAGCGCCCTCGACCGGGGTGGGACTTATGGCTACACCTTC. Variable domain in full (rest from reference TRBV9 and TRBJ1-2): DSGVTQTPKHLITATGQRVTLRCSPRSGDLSVYWYQQSLDQGLQFLIQYYNGEERAKGNILERFSAQQFPDLHSELNLSSLELGDSALYFCASSALDRGGTYGYTFGSGTRLTVV.